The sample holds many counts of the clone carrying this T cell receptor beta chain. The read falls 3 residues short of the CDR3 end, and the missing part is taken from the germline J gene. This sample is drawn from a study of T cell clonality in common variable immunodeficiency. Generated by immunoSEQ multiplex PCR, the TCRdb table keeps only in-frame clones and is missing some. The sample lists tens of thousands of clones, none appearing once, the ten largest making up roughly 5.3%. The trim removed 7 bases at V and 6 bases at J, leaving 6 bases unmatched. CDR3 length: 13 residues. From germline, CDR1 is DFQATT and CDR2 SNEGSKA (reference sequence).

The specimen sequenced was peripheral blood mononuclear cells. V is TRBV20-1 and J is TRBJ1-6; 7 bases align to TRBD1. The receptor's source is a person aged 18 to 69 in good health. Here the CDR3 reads CSVSDRINSPLHF. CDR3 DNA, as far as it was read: TGCAGTGTTTCGGACAGGATTAATTCACCC.